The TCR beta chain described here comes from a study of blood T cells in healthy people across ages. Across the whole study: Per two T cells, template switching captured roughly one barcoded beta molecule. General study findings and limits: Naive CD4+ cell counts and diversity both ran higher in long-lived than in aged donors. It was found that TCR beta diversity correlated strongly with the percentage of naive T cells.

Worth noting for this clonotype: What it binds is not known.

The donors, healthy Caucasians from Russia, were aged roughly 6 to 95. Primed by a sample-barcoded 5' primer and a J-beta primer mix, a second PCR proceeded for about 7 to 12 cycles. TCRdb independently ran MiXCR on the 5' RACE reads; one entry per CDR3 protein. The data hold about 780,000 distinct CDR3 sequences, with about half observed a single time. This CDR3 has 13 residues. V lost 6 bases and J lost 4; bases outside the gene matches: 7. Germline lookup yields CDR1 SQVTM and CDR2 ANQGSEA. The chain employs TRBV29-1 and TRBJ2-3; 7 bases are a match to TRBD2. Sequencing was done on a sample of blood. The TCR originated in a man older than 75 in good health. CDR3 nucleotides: TGCAGCGTCACCAAGGGAGGGGCAGATACGCAGTATTTT. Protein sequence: CSVTKGGADTQYF.